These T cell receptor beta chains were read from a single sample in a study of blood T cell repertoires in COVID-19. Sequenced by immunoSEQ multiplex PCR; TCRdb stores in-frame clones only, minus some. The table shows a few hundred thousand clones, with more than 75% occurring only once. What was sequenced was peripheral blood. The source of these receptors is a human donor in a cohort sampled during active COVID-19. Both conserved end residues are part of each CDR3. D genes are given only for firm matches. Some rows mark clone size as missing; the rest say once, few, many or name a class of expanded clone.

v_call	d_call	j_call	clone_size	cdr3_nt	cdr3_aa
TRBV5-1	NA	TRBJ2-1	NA	TGCGCCAGCAGCCCGGGGAATGAGCAGTTCTTC	CASSPGNEQFF
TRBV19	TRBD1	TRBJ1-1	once	TGTGCCAGTAGTCGAATCTCGGGACAGGGGAAAGCTTTCTTT	CASSRISGQGKAFF
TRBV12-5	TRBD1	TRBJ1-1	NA	TGTGCTAGTGGTTTCCTGGGACAGACAAACACTGAAGCTTTCTTT	CASGFLGQTNTEAFF
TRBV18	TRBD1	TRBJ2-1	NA	TGTGCCAGCTCACTTGGGACAGCTCGAGAGCAGTTCTTC	CASSLGTAREQFF
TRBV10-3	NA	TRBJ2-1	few	TGTGCCATCAGTGAGTCATGGGAGATCTACAATGAGCAGTTCTTC	CAISESWEIYNEQFF
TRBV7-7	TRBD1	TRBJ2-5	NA	TGTGCTAGCAGCCGTGACAGGGGGTTACAAGAGACCCAGTACTTC	CASSRDRGLQETQYF
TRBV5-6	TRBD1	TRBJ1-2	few	TGTGCCAGCAGCTTGAGTGACAGGGGGCACTATGGCTACACCTTC	CASSLSDRGHYGYTF
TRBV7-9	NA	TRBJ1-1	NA	TGTGCCAGCAGCCCCCGGGAAAGAATGGCTTTCTTT	CASSPRERMAFF
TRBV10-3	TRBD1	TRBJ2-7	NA	TGTGCCATCAGGGGGACAGAATTCTACGAGCAGTACTTC	CAIRGTEFYEQYF
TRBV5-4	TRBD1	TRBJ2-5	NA	TGTGCCAGCAGCCCGCGGACAGGGACGATTAAAGAGACCCAGTACTTC	CASSPRTGTIKETQYF
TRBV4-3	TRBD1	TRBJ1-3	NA	TGCGCCAGCAGCCACCACGGACAGGGAGAGGAAGGAAACACCATATATTTT	CASSHHGQGEEGNTIYF
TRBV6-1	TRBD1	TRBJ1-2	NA	TGTGCCAGCAGTGAATATCCTGCGAGGGACAGGGGGCGCAACTATGGCTACACCTTC	CASSEYPARDRGRNYGYTF
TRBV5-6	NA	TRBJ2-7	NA	TGTGCCAGCAGCTTGGGGCTAGCCCACGAGCAGTACTTC	CASSLGLAHEQYF
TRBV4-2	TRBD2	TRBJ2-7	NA	TGTGCCAGCAGCCAAGACGGAGCGGGAGGGGTCTCCTACGAGCAGTACTTC	CASSQDGAGGVSYEQYF
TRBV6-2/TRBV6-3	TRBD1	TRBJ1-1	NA	TGTGCCAGCAGTTACACCTCAGGGGGGCTAGCTCCTGAAGCTTTCTTT	CASSYTSGGLAPEAFF
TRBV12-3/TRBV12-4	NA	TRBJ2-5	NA	TGTGCCAGCAGTTATGATGACTCCCAGTACTTC	CASSYDDSQYF
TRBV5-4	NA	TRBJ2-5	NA	TGTGCCAGCAGCTTAGGGGGAGGACTAGGTACCCAAGAGACCCAGTACTTC	CASSLGGGLGTQETQYF
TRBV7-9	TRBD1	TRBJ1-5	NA	TGTGCCAGCAGCTACGGGGACAGGATCAATCAGCCCCAGCATTTT	CASSYGDRINQPQHF
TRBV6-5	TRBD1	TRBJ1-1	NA	TGTGCCAGCAGTTTCCACCCGGACAGGGGCACTGAAGCTTTCTTT	CASSFHPDRGTEAFF
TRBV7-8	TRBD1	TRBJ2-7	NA	TGTGCCAGCAGCTTAGGCGCTAGGACAGGGGCGGACGAGCAGTACTTC	CASSLGARTGADEQYF
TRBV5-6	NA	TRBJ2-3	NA	TGTGCCAGCAGCTCAACCGGGTCAGCCTACGCAGCCGCAGATACGCAGTATTTT	CASSSTGSAYAAADTQYF
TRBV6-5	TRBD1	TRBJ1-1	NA	TGTGCCAGCAGTTACGGGACAGGGAACACTGAAGCTTTCTTT	CASSYGTGNTEAFF
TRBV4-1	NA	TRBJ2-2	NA	TGCGCCAGCAGCCAAGAAAGTGCGGGGCGGGCCGGGGAGCTGTTTTTT	CASSQESAGRAGELFF
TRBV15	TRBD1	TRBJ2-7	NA	TGTGCCACCAGCAGATTGGATAACAGGGGCCGCCTGTACGAGCAGTACTTC	CATSRLDNRGRLYEQYF